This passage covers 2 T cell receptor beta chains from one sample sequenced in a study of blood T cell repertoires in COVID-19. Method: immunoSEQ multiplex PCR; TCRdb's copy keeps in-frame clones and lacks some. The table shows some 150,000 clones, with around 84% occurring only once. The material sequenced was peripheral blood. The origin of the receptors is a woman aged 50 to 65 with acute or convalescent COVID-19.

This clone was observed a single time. The CDR3 here is CASSMTGVATNEKLFF. The CDR3 DNA reads TGCGCCAGCAGCATGACAGGGGTTGCAACTAATGAAAAACTGTTTTTT. The chain carries TRBV5-1 and TRBJ1-4, with 8 bases matching TRBD1. V gave up 4 bases and J gave up 0 bases; unmatched junction bases: 5. This CDR3 is built from 16 residues. CDR1 SGHRS and CDR2 YFSETQ come from the germline V gene.

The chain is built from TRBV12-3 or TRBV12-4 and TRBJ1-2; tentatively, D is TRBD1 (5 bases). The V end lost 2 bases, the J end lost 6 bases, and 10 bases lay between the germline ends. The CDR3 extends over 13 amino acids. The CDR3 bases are TGTGCCAGCAGTTTATACTTGACAGATGGCTACACCTTC. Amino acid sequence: CASSLYLTDGYTF.